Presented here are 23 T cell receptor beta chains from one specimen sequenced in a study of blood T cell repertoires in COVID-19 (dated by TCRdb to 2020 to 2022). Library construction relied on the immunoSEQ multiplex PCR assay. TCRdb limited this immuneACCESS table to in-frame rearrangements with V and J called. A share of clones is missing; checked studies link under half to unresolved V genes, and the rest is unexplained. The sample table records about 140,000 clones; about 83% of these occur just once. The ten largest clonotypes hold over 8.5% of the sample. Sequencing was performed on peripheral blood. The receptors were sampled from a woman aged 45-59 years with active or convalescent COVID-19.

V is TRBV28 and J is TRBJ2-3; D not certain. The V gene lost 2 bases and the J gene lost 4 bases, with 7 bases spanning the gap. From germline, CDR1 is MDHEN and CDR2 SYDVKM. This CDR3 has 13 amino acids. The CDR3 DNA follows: TGTGCCAGCAGTTTAATGGGCGCAGATACGCAGTATTTT. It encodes CASSLMGADTQYF.

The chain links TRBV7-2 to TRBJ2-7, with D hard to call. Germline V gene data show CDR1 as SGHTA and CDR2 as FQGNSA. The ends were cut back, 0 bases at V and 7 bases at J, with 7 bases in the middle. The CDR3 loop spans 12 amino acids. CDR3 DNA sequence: TGTGCCAGCAGCTTAGCGCGATGGGAGCAGTACTTC. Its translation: CASSLARWEQYF.

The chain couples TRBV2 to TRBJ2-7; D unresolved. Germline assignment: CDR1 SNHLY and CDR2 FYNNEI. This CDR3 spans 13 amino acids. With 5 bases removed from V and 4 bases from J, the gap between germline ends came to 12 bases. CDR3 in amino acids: CASSSLPVYEQYF. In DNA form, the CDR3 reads TGTGCCAGCAGTTCTCTCCCGGTTTACGAGCAGTACTTC. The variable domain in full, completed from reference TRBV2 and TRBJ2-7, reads EPEVTQTPSHQVTQMGQEVILRCVPISNHLYFYWYRQILGQKVEFLVSFYNNEISEKSEIFDDQFSVERPDGSNFTLKIRSTKLEDSAMYFCASSSLPVYEQYFGPGTRLTVT.

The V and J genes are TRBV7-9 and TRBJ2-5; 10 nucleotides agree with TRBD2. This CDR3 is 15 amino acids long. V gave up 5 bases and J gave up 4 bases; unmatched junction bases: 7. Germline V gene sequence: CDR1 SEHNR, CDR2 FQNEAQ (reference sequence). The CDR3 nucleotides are TGTGCCAGCAGCCCCAGCGGGGGGGCTGGAGAGACCCAGTACTTC. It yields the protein CASSPSGGAGETQYF.

CDR3 nucleotide sequence: TGTGCCAGCAGTGAGTTACGTAACCCCACTCTGGGCTACACCTTC. Encoded protein: CASSELRNPTLGYTF. The chain has TRBV2 and TRBJ1-2; D call uncertain. The V gene's germline CDR1 is SNHLY and CDR2 FYNNEI. The V gene lost 3 bases and the J gene lost 8 bases, with 19 bases spanning the gap. This CDR3 contains 15 residues.

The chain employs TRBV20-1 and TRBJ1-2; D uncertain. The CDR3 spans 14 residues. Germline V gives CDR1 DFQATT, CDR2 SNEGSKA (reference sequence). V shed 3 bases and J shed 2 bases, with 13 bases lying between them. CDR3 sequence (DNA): TGCAGTGCTAGTGATCCCAGGCTAAACTATGGCTACACCTTC. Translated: CSASDPRLNYGYTF.

The CDR3 here is CASSAGDTEAFF. CDR3 sequence (DNA): TGTGCCAGCTCAGCCGGGGATACTGAAGCTTTCTTT. V is TRBV18 and J is TRBJ1-1; D gene uncertain. CDR1 KGHSH and CDR2 LQKENI come from the germline V gene. The ends were cut back, 5 bases at V and 5 bases at J, with 9 bases in the middle. This CDR3 comprises 12 residues.

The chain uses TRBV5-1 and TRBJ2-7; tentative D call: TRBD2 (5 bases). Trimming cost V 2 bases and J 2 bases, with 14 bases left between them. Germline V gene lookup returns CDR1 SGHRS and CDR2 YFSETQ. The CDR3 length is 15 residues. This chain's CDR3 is CASSFRGSPAYEQYF. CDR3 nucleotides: TGCGCCAGCAGCTTTCGAGGGTCCCCGGCCTACGAGCAGTACTTC.

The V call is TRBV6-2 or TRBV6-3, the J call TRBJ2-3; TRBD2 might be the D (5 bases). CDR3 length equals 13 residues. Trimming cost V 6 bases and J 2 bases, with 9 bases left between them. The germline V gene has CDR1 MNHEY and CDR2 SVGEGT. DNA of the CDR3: TGTGCCAGCAGCCTAGCACTCACAGATACGCAGTATTTT. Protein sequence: CASSLALTDTQYF.

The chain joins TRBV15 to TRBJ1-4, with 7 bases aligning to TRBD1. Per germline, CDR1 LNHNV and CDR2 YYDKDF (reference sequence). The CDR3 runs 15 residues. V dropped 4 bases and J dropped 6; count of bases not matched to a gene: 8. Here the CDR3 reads CATSTGQVVDEKLFF. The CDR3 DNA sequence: TGTGCCACCAGCACCGGACAGGTTGTGGATGAAAAACTGTTTTTT.

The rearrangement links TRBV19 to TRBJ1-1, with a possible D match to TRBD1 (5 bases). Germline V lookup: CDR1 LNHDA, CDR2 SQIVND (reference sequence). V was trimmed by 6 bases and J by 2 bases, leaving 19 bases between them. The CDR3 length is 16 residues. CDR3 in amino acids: CASSSHLSGFNTEAFF. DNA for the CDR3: TGTGCCAGTAGCTCACACCTGTCAGGGTTTAACACTGAAGCTTTCTTT.

CDR3 amino acids: CASSGTTGTANTEAFF. CDR3 in DNA: TGTGCCAGCAGCGGAACCACCGGGACAGCAAACACTGAAGCTTTCTTT. The chain carries TRBV7-9 and TRBJ1-1; TRBD1 aligns across 7 bases. The length of the CDR3 is 16 residues. Germline trimming cut 5 bases from V and 2 bases from J; bases unmatched to any gene: 11. CDR1 and CDR2 (germline): SEHNR, FQNEAQ (reference sequence).

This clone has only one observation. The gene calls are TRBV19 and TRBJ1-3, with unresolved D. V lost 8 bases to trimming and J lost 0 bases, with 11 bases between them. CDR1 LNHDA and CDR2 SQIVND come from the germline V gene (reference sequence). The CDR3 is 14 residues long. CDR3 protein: CASQSGSSGNTIYF. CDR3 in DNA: TGTGCCAGTCAGTCCGGGAGCTCTGGAAACACCATATATTTT.

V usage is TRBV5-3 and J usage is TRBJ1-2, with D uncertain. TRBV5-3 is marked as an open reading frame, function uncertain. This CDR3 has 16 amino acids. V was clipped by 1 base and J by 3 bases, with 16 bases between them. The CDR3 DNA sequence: TGTGCCAGAAGCTTGAGTGGAGGTTTCCCCTACTATGGCTACACCTTC. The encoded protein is CARSLSGGFPYYGYTF.

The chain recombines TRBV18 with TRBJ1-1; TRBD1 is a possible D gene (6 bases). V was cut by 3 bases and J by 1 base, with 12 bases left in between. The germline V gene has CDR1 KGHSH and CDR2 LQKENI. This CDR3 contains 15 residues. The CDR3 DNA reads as TGTGCCAGCTCACCCACAGGGAGGGGGAACACTGAAGCTTTCTTT. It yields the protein CASSPTGRGNTEAFF.

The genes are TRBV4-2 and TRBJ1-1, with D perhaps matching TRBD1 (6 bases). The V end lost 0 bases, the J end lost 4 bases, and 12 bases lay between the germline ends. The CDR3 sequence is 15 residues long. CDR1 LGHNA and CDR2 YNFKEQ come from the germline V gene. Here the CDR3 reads CASSQEAGAITEAFF. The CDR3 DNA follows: TGTGCCAGCAGCCAAGAAGCGGGGGCGATCACTGAAGCTTTCTTT.

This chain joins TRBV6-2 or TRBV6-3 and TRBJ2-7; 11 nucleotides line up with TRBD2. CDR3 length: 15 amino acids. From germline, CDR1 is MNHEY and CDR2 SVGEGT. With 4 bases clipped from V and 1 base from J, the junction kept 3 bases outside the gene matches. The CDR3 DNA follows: TGTGCCAGCAGTTTAGCGGGAGGGCCATCCTACGAGCAGTACTTC. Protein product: CASSLAGGPSYEQYF.

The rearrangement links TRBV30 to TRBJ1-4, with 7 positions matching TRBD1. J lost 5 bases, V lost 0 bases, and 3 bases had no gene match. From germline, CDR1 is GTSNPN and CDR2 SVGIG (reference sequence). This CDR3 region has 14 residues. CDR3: CAWSVGRGNEKLFF. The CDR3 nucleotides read TGTGCCTGGAGTGTAGGCAGGGGGAATGAAAAACTGTTTTTT. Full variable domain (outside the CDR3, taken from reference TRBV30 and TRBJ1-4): SQTIHQWPATLVQPVGSPLSLECTVEGTSNPNLYWYRQAAGRGLQLLFYSVGIGQISSEVPQNLSASRPQDRQFILSSKKLLLSDSGFYLCAWSVGRGNEKLFFGSGTQLSVL.

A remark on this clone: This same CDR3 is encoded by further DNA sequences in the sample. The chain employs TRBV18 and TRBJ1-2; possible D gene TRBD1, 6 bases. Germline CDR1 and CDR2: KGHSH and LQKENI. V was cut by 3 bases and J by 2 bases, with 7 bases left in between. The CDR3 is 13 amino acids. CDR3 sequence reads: CASSPDRNYGYTF. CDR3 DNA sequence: TGTGCCAGCTCACCGGACAGAAACTATGGCTACACCTTC.

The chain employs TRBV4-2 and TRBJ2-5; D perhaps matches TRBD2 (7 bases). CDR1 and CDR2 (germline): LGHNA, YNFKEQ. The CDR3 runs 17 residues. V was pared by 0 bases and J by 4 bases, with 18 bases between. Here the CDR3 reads CASSQDNGGGPGETQYF. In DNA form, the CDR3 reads TGTGCCAGCAGCCAAGATAATGGGGGGGGGCCAGGAGAGACCCAGTACTTC.

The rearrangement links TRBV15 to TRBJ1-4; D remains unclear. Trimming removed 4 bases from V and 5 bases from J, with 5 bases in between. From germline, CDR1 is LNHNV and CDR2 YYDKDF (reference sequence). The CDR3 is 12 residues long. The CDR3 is CATSKPNEKLFF. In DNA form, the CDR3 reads TGTGCCACCAGCAAGCCGAATGAAAAACTGTTTTTT.

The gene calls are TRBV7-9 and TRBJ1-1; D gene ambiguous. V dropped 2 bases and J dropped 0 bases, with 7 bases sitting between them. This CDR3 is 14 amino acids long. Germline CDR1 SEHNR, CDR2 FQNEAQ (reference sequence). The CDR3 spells CASSLPYLNTEAFF. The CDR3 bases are TGTGCCAGCAGCTTACCCTATCTGAACACTGAAGCTTTCTTT.

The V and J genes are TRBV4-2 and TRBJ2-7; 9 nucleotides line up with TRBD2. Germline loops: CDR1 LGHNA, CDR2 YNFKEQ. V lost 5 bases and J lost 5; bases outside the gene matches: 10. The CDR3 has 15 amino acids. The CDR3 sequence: CASSGFSGSSDEQYF. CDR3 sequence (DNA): TGTGCCAGCAGCGGCTTTAGCGGGAGTAGCGACGAGCAGTACTTC.